These T cell receptor beta chains were read from a single sample in a study of blood T cell repertoires in COVID-19. Assay used: immunoSEQ multiplex PCR; TCRdb lists only in-frame clones, some missing. The top ten hold about 2.2% of the sample, which has more than 200,000 clones, roughly nine tenths seen once. The sample consisted of peripheral blood. The receptor set was obtained from a woman in her 50s with acute or convalescent COVID-19. The CDR3 runs from the conserved cysteine through the conserved F or W. A D gene is named only where the DNA matches it firmly. Size is stated for part of the rows, as once, few or many counts, or as a class when the clone is expanded.

NA | TRBJ1-1 | TRBD1 | TRBV19 | CASSFKGLSTGYTEAFF | TGTGCCAGTAGTTTCAAGGGGTTGTCGACAGGGTACACTGAAGCTTTCTTT
NA | TRBJ1-2 | NA | TRBV7-6 | CASSEGRSGHPNGYTF | TGTGCCAGCAGCGAGGGGAGGTCAGGGCACCCAAATGGCTACACCTTC
NA | TRBJ1-1 | NA | TRBV6-1 | CASSDGGPNTEAFF | TGTGCCAGCAGTGATGGAGGGCCGAACACTGAAGCTTTCTTT
NA | TRBJ2-2 | TRBD1 | TRBV6-5 | CASQDRGLNTGELFF | TGTGCCAGTCAGGACAGGGGGTTGAACACCGGGGAGCTGTTTTTT
NA | TRBJ1-2 | NA | TRBV29-1 | CSVEGGPRGYTF | TGCAGCGTTGAAGGAGGGCCAAGGGGCTACACCTTC
NA | TRBJ2-1 | TRBD2 | TRBV7-2 | CASSWRTRGGNNEQFF | TGTGCCAGCAGCTGGAGAACTAGGGGAGGGAACAATGAGCAGTTCTTC
few | TRBJ1-1 | NA | TRBV10-3 | CAIRRDLNTEAFF | TGTGCCATCCGGAGGGATCTGAACACTGAAGCTTTCTTT
NA | TRBJ2-5 | TRBD2 | TRBV7-3 | CASSPSRGGRETQYF | TGTGCCAGCAGCCCCTCCCGGGGGGGCCGAGAGACCCAGTACTTC
NA | TRBJ2-7 | TRBD1 | TRBV7-8 | CASSLGAPGQPWF | TGTGCCAGCAGCTTAGGGGCTCCGGGACAGCCGTGGTTC
NA | TRBJ1-5 | TRBD1 | TRBV20-1 | CSASTDRDWRNQPQHF | TGCAGTGCTAGTACGGACAGGGATTGGCGCAATCAGCCCCAGCATTTT
NA | TRBJ1-1 | NA | TRBV11-3 | CASSLGGDRNTEAFF | TGTGCCAGCAGCTTAGGGGGGGATCGGAACACTGAAGCTTTCTTT
NA | TRBJ2-3 | NA | TRBV6-6 | CASSYAPISDTQYF | TGTGCCAGCAGTTACGCCCCCATCAGTGATACGCAGTATTTT
once | TRBJ2-3 | TRBD2 | TRBV10-3 | CATTIAGGRTDTQYF | TGTGCCACCACCATAGCGGGAGGGAGGACAGATACGCAGTATTTT
NA | TRBJ2-1 | TRBD1 | TRBV5-4 | CASSLAGGEQFF | TGTGCCAGCAGCTTGGCAGGGGGTGAGCAGTTCTTC
NA | TRBJ2-2 | TRBD2 | TRBV7-2 | CASSLNPGLALTGELFF | TGTGCCAGCAGCTTAAACCCGGGACTAGCGTTGACCGGGGAGCTGTTTTTT
NA | TRBJ1-2 | NA | TRBV20-1 | CSAAVLYGYTF | TGCAGTGCTGCGGTTCTCTATGGCTACACCTTC
NA | TRBJ1-1 | TRBD1 | TRBV6-5 | CASSEGARTEAFF | TGTGCCAGCAGCGAGGGGGCGCGAACTGAAGCTTTCTTT
NA | TRBJ1-1 | NA | TRBV29-1 | CSVTTQMNTEAFF | TGCAGCGTTACGACACAAATGAACACTGAAGCTTTCTTT
NA | TRBJ1-4 | NA | TRBV5-1 | CASSLGGPREKLFF | TGCGCCAGCAGCTTGGGAGGCCCTAGGGAAAAACTGTTTTTT
NA | TRBJ1-2 | NA | TRBV9 | CASSVDDTLYGYTF | TGTGCCAGCAGCGTAGATGACACCCTCTATGGCTACACCTTC
NA | TRBJ1-4 | NA | TRBV7-9 | CASSPVEGLEKLFF | TGTGCCAGCAGCCCGGTGGAGGGATTAGAAAAACTGTTTTTT
NA | TRBJ1-4 | TRBD1 | TRBV5-4 | CASSQGTGVEKLFF | TGTGCCAGCAGCCAAGGGACAGGGGTGGAAAAACTGTTTTTT
NA | TRBJ1-3 | NA | TRBV7-9 | CASSLADDIVGNTIYF | TGTGCCAGCAGCTTAGCCGACGACATAGTGGGAAACACCATATATTTT
once | TRBJ1-5 | NA | TRBV28 | CASSLLRGRERISNQPQHF | TGTGCCAGCAGTTTGCTGAGGGGGAGGGAAAGGATTAGCAATCAGCCCCAGCATTTT
NA | TRBJ2-1 | NA | TRBV9 | CASSVLTSSYNEQFF | TGTGCCAGCAGCGTACTAACGAGCTCCTACAATGAGCAGTTCTTC
NA | TRBJ2-4 | NA | TRBV6-2/TRBV6-3 | CASSLERGAKNIQYF | TGTGCCAGCAGTTTGGAGAGAGGGGCCAAAAACATTCAGTACTTC
NA | TRBJ2-5 | NA | TRBV7-3 | CASSPNGRGNQETQYF | TGTGCCAGCAGCCCTAATGGGCGGGGCAACCAAGAGACCCAGTACTTC
NA | TRBJ2-7 | TRBD2 | TRBV7-7 | CASSTRLAGFEQYF | TGTGCCAGCAGCACCAGACTAGCGGGTTTCGAGCAGTACTTC
NA | TRBJ1-4 | NA | TRBV6-5 | CASSYVGGANEKLFF | TGTGCCAGCAGTTACGTAGGGGGTGCTAATGAAAAACTGTTTTTT
NA | TRBJ2-1 | TRBD1 | TRBV9 | CASSIIDRGNEQFF | TGTGCCAGCAGCATCATCGACAGGGGAAATGAGCAGTTCTTC
NA | TRBJ1-2 | NA | TRBV3-1/TRBV3-2 | CASSQQTGPYGYTF | TGTGCCAGCAGCCAACAAACAGGACCCTATGGCTACACCTTC
NA | TRBJ1-4 | NA | TRBV5-8 | CASSLGHHNEKLFF | TGTGCCAGCAGCTTGGGGCATCATAATGAAAAACTGTTTTTT
NA | TRBJ2-1 | NA | TRBV7-2 | CASTPGASYNEQFF | TGTGCCAGCACTCCAGGGGCCAGCTACAATGAGCAGTTCTTC
NA | TRBJ1-2 | NA | TRBV19 | CASTPAYGANYGYTF | TGTGCCAGTACCCCCGCCTATGGGGCCAACTATGGCTACACCTTC
NA | TRBJ2-3 | TRBD1 | TRBV24-1 | CATSDPTGSGEDTQYF | TGTGCCACCAGTGATCCGACAGGGTCCGGCGAAGATACGCAGTATTTT
NA | TRBJ1-1 | TRBD1 | TRBV18 | CASSPGQTNTEAFF | TGTGCCAGCTCACCGGGACAGACGAACACTGAAGCTTTCTTT
NA | TRBJ1-4 | NA | TRBV14 | CASSLVPDEKLFF | TGTGCCAGCAGCCTTGTTCCGGATGAAAAACTGTTTTTT
NA | TRBJ2-1 | TRBD2 | TRBV29-1 | CSVEPTSGGLNEQFF | TGCAGCGTTGAACCGACTAGCGGGGGACTAAATGAGCAGTTCTTC
NA | TRBJ2-1 | NA | TRBV27 | CASSLSGPYDHNEQFF | TGTGCCAGCAGTTTATCGGGCCCTTATGACCACAATGAGCAGTTCTTC
NA | TRBJ1-6 | NA | TRBV11-2 | CASSLEADYNSPLHF | TGTGCCAGCAGCTTAGAGGCAGACTATAATTCACCCCTCCACTTT
NA | TRBJ2-4 | TRBD2 | TRBV6-2/TRBV6-3 | CASSTITSGTTKNIQYF | TGTGCCAGCAGTACGATTACTAGCGGGACCACCAAAAACATTCAGTACTTC
NA | TRBJ2-1 | TRBD2 | TRBV7-2 | CASTGTSSYNEQFF | TGTGCCAGCACCGGGACTAGCTCCTACAATGAGCAGTTCTTC
NA | TRBJ1-5 | NA | TRBV19 | CASSIGDKNQPQHF | TGTGCCAGTAGTATAGGGGACAAGAATCAGCCCCAGCATTTT
NA | TRBJ2-7 | TRBD1 | TRBV7-2 | CASSLGQGAHYEQYF | TGTGCCAGCAGCTTAGGACAGGGGGCCCACTACGAGCAGTACTTC
NA | TRBJ2-7 | TRBD2 | TRBV7-8 | CASSLNSGGVWEQYF | TGTGCCAGCAGCTTAAATAGCGGGGGGGTATGGGAGCAGTACTTC
NA | TRBJ1-5 | NA | TRBV27 | CASSPYSNQPQHF | TGTGCCAGCAGTCCTTATAGCAATCAGCCCCAGCATTTT
NA | TRBJ1-5 | NA | TRBV2 | CASSDAGGNQPQHF | TGTGCCAGCAGTGACGCAGGGGGCAATCAGCCCCAGCATTTT
NA | TRBJ2-3 | TRBD2 | TRBV7-9 | CASSLLAGAHLPDTQYF | TGTGCCAGCAGCTTACTAGCGGGGGCCCATCTTCCAGATACGCAGTATTTT
NA | TRBJ2-3 | TRBD2 | TRBV6-2/TRBV6-3 | CASSPQRGGGDTQYF | TGTGCCAGCAGCCCTCAGCGGGGGGGTGGAGATACGCAGTATTTT
NA | TRBJ2-7 | NA | TRBV6-5 | CASRAQQGFGYEQYF | TGTGCCAGCAGAGCACAACAGGGATTCGGCTACGAGCAGTACTTC
NA | TRBJ1-1 | NA | TRBV5-4 | CASRSRTRSTEAFF | TGTGCCAGCAGATCCAGGACTAGGAGCACTGAAGCTTTCTTT
NA | TRBJ1-2 | TRBD1 | TRBV30 | CAWRGITGTGHARDNTF | TGTGCCTGGAGAGGGATAACCGGGACAGGCCATGCCCGGGATAACACCTTC
NA | TRBJ1-6 | TRBD1 | TRBV5-1 | CASSLESPGQGPSPLHF | TGCGCCAGCAGCTTGGAGTCCCCCGGACAGGGGCCTTCACCCCTCCACTTT
NA | TRBJ1-1 | NA | TRBV6-2/TRBV6-3 | CASSYIPTGNTEAFF | TGTGCCAGCAGTTACATCCCCACAGGGAACACTGAAGCTTTCTTT
NA | TRBJ1-1 | NA | TRBV5-5 | CASSLGLGSTEAFF | TGTGCCAGCAGCTTGGGGCTCGGGAGCACTGAAGCTTTCTTT
NA | TRBJ1-2 | NA | TRBV24-1 | CATSDLSPSLTGINYGYTF | TGTGCCACCAGTGATTTATCCCCTTCTCTCACAGGGATCAACTATGGCTACACCTTC
NA | TRBJ2-1 | NA | TRBV7-9 | CASSSQLGAEQFF | TGTGCCAGCAGCTCCCAACTAGGCGCTGAGCAGTTCTTC